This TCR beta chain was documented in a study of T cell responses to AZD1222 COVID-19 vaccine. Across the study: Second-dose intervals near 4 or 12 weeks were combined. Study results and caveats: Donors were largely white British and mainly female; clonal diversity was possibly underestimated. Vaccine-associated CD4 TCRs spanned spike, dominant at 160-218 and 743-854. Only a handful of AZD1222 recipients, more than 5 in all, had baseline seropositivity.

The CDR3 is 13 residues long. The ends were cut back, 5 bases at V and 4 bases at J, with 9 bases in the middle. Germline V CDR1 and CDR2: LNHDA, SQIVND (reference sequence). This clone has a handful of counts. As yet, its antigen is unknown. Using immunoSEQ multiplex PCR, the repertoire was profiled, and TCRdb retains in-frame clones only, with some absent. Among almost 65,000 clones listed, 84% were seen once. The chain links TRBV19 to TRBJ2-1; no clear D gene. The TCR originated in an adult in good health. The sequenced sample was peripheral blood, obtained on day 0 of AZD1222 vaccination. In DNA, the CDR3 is TGTGCCAGTAGTCCGGCCAGATACAATGAGCAGTTCTTC. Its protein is CASSPARYNEQFF. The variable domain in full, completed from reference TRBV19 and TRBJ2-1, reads DGGITQSPKYLFRKEGQNVTLSCEQNLNHDAMYWYRQDPGQGLRLIYYSQIVNDFQKGDIAEGYSVSREKKESFPLTVTSAQKNPTAFYLCASSPARYNEQFFGPGTRLTVL.